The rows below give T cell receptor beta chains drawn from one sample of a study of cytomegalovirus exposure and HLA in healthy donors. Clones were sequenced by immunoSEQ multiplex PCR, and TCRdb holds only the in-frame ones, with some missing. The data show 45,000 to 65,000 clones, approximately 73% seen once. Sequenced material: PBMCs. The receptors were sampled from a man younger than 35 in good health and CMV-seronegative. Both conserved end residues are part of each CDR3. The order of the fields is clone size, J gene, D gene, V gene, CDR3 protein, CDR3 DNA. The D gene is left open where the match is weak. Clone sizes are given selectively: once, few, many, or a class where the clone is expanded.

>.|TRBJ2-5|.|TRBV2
CASDDPAGVGETQYF
TGTGCCAGCGATGACCCTGCAGGGGTCGGAGAGACCCAGTACTTC
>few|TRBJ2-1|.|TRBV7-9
CASSSGGRIVNEQFF
TGTGCCAGCAGCTCGGGGGGCCGTATAGTTAATGAGCAGTTCTTC
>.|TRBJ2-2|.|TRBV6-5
CASSRNTGELFF
TGTGCCAGCAGCAGAAACACCGGGGAGCTGTTTTTT
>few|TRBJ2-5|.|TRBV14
CASSQVVGVQETQYF
TGTGCCAGCAGCCAAGTGGTAGGGGTCCAAGAGACCCAGTACTTC
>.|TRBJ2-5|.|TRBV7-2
CASSLGTTYQETQYF
TGTGCCAGCAGCTTAGGGACTACGTACCAAGAGACCCAGTACTTC
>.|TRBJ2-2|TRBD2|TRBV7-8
CASSRGLAPGELFF
TGTGCCAGTTCCCGGGGACTAGCCCCCGGGGAGCTGTTTTTT
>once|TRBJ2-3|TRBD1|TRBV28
CASRLGAGGTDTQYF
TGTGCCAGCAGATTAGGGGCAGGGGGTACAGATACGCAGTATTTT
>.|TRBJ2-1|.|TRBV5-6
CASSSAGTGAYNEQFF
TGTGCCAGCAGCTCGGCCGGGACTGGGGCCTACAATGAGCAGTTCTTC
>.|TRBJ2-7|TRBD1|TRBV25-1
CASSVTGVPYEQYF
TGTGCCAGCAGTGTAACAGGGGTTCCCTACGAGCAGTACTTC
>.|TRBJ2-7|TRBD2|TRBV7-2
CASSRWTSDPTKQYF
TGTGCCAGCAGCCGATGGACTAGCGATCCTACGAAGCAGTACTTC
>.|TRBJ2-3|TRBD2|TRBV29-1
CSVEGLAGDTQYF
TGCAGCGTTGAAGGACTAGCGGGGGATACGCAGTATTTT
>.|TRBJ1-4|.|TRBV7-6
CASSLGGGGNEKLFF
TGTGCCAGCAGCTTGGGGGGTGGAGGCAATGAAAAACTGTTTTTT
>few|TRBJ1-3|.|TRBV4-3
CASSQDTGLTGNTIYF
TGCGCCAGCAGCCAAGATACGGGGTTGACTGGAAACACCATATATTTT
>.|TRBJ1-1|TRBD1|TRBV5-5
CASSWTGGTEAFF
TGTGCCAGCAGCTGGACAGGCGGAACTGAAGCTTTCTTT